The sequence of this T cell receptor beta chain was determined in a study of post-analysis software for immune sequencing data. Across the whole study: Several disease courses (relapsing-remitting, secondary progressive and progressive-relapsing) of multiple sclerosis were included.

Whole-study results and caveats: In multiple sclerosis, normalized Chao1 diversity was significantly below that of controls. Samples made in the same batch grouped tightly together by F measure.

Comments on this clonotype: Its antigen remains unidentified.

Carried by the TCR beta cDNA libraries were unique molecular identifiers. T cells, about 0.9 to 11 million of them, yielded about half a million cDNA molecules. TCRdb re-derived calls from the PCR reads in MiXCR, one entry per CDR3 protein. The profile shows about 260,000 distinct CDR3 sequences, about 38% of them singletons. This clonotype was sampled from a girl aged 10 to 17 with multiple sclerosis. Sequencing was performed on blood.

In DNA, the CDR3 is TGTGCCAGCAGCCGACAGGGTCGCTCCTACGAGCAGTACTTC. Encoded protein: CASSRQGRSYEQYF. This chain links TRBV13 with TRBJ2-7; TRBD1 matches 7 bases. Germline values: CDR1 PRHDT, CDR2 FYEKMQ (reference sequence). Trimming took 5 bases from V and 0 from J; bases not matched to a gene: 4. This CDR3 is built from 14 residues.